The following is a TCR beta chain sequence with its context. The antigen remains undetermined. Researchers ran the PCR with 60 Vbeta and 13 Jbeta primers. The data were produced by immunoSEQ multiplex PCR, yet TCRdb's version contains in-frame clones alone and is incomplete. The sample lists just over 150,000 clones; 75% to 80% were seen once. This specimen comes from a study of cytomegalovirus exposure and HLA in healthy donors. As for the study in general: One earlier analysis, a look at 150 million to 200 million T cells, found some 100 million unique TCR beta sequences.

CDR3 length equals 15 residues. Germline CDR1 MNHEY, CDR2 SMNVEV (reference sequence). V lost 7 bases, J lost 7 bases, and 10 bases stayed unmatched. Findings and limits, study-wide: With high specificity and sensitivity, the classifier reportedly diagnosed cytomegalovirus status.

The gene calls are TRBV27 and TRBJ2-2; 9 bases fit TRBD1. Sequencing used PBMCs. The sequence derives from a woman aged 40-49 years in good health and CMV-seronegative. The chain's CDR3 is CASKGTGLPGGELFF. CDR3 nucleotides: TGTGCCAGCAAAGGGACAGGGTTGCCAGGCGGGGAGCTGTTTTTT.